This TCR beta chain was identified in a study of shared clonotypes between healthy human individuals. Study-wide context: Three plates were used per donor for CD4 naive, three for CD4 memory, two for CD8 naive and one for CD8 memory.

Study-level findings and limits: Naive subsets tended to show greater estimated richness than memory subsets.

Per germline, CDR1 GTSNPN and CDR2 SVGIG (reference sequence). CDR3 length: 11 amino acids. V shed 7 bases and J 7 bases; nucleotides not matched to a gene: 5. Comment on this clone: The target antigen is unknown.

Naive CD8 populations comprised CD45RO-negative cells positively selected for CCR7, excluding terminally differentiated effector memory CD45RA+ cells. Clones were sequenced by immunoSEQ multiplex PCR, and TCRdb holds only the in-frame ones, with some missing. The table has about 2 million clones, 85% to 95% seen once. The chain carries TRBV30 and TRBJ1-1, with 8 nucleotides matching TRBD1. This TCR was sampled from a young man in good health. The sample consisted of naive CD8+ T cells sorted from blood. The CDR3 is CASYRGSEAFF. The CDR3 nucleotides read TGTGCCTCTTACAGGGGGAGTGAAGCTTTCTTT.